The present entry profiles one T cell receptor (beta chain) with its context. The sample belongs to a study of CD8+CD57+ T cells in acquired aplastic anemia. The template for TCR beta VDJ and CDR3 sequence profiling was genomic DNA. TCRdb ran MiXCR on the reads and lists one entry per CDR3 protein. The sample contains 200,000 or so distinct CDR3 sequences, 50% to 75% of which appear only once. Deletions cut 1 base from V and 7 bases from J, with 11 bases between. The CDR3 is made up of 15 amino acids. Germline V gene lookup returns CDR1 SEHNR and CDR2 FQNEAQ (reference sequence). This chain uses TRBV7-9 with TRBJ1-6; D call uncertain. This TCR came from a human donor with severe aplastic anemia or a healthy control (not recorded which). The material sequenced was sorted CD4+, CD8+, or CD8+CD57+ T cells (not recorded which) from PBMCs. The CDR3 spells CASSLVGPKNSPLHF. CDR3 nucleotides: TGTGCCAGCAGCTTAGTAGGGCCAAAAAATTCACCCCTCCACTTT.